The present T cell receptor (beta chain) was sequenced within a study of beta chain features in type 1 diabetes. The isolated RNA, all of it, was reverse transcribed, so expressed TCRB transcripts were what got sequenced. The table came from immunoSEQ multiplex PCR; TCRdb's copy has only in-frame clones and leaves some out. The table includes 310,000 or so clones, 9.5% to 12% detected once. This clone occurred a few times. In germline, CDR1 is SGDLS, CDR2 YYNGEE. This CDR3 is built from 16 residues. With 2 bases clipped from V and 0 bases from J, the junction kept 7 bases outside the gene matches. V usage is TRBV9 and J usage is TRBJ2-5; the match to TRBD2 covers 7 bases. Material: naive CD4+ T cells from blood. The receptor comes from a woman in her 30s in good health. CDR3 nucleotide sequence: TGTGCCAGCAGCGTCAGCGGGGCAGAGTACCAAGAGACCCAGTACTTC. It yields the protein CASSVSGAEYQETQYF.